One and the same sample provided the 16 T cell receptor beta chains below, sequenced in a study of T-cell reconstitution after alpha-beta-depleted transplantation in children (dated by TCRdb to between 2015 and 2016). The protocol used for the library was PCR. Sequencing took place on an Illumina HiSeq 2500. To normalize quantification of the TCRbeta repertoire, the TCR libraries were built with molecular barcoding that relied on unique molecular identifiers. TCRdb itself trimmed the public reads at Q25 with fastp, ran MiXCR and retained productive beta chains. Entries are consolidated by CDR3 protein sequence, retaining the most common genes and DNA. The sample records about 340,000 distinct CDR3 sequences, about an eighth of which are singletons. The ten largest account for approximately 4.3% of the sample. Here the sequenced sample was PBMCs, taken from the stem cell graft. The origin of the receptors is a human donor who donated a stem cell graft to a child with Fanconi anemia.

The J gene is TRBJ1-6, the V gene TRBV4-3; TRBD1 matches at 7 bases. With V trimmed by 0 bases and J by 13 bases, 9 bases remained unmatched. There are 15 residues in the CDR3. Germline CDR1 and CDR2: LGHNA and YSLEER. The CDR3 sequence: CASSQDRRGIIPLHF. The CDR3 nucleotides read TGCGCCAGCAGCCAAGATCGCAGGGGGATAATCCCCCTCCACTTT.

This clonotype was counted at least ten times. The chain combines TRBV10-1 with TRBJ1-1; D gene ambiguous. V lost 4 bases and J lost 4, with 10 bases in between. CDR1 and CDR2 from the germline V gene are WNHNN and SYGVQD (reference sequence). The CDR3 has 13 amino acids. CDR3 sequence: CASSVRERTEAFF. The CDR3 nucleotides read TGCGCCAGCAGTGTGCGGGAGCGCACTGAAGCTTTCTTT.

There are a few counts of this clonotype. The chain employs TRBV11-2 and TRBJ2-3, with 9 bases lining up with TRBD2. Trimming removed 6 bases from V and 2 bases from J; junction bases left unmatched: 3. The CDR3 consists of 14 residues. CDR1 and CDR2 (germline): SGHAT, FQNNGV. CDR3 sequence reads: CASRRGGATDTQYF. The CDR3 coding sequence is TGTGCCAGCAGACGCGGGGGGGCCACAGATACGCAGTATTTT.

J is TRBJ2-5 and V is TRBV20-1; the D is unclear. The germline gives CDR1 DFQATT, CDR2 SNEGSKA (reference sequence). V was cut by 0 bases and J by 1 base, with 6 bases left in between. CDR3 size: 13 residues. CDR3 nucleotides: TGCAGTGCTAGAGATTTCAGCCAAGAGACCCAGTACTTC. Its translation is CSARDFSQETQYF.

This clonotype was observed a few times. CDR3 DNA sequence: TGCGCCAGCAGCTTGAGGGACGGAGGCGACGAGCAGTACTTC. This encodes CASSLRDGGDEQYF. The chain combines TRBV5-1 with TRBJ2-7; D tentatively fits TRBD1 or TRBD2 (5 bases each). CDR1 SGHRS and CDR2 YFSETQ come from the germline V gene. The CDR3 contains 14 residues. With 1 base removed from V and 5 bases from J, the gap between germline ends came to 13 bases.

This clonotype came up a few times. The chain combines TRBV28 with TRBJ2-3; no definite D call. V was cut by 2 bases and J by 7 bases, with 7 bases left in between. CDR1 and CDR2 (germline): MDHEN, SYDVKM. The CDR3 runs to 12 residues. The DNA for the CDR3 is TGTGCCAGCAGTTTAAGCCCGAATACGCAGTATTTT. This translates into CASSLSPNTQYF.

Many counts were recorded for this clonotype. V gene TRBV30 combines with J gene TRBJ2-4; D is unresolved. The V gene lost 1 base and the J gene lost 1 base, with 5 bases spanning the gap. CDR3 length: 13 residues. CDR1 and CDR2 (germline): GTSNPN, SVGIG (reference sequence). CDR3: CAWSAGAKNIQYF. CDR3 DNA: TGTGCCTGGAGTGCGGGCGCCAAAAACATTCAGTACTTC.

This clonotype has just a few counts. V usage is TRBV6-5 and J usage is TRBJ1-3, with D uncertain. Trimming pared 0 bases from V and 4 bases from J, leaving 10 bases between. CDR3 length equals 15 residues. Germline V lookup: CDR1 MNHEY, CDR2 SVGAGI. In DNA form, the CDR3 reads TGTGCCAGCAGTTACTCAGGGTTGTCCGGAAACACCATATATTTT. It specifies CASSYSGLSGNTIYF.

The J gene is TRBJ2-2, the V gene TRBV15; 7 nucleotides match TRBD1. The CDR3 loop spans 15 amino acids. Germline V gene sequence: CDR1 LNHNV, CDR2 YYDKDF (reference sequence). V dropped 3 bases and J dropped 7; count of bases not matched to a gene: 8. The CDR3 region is CATSSPTGKIGELFF. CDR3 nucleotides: TGTGCCACCAGCAGCCCGACAGGGAAAATCGGGGAGCTGTTTTTT.

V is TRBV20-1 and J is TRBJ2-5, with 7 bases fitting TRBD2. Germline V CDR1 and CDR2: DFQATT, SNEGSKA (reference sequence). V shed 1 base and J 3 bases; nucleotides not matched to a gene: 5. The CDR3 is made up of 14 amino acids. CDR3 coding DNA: TGCAGTGCTAGAGTGTCCGGGAGGAAAGAGACCCAGTACTTC. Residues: CSARVSGRKETQYF.

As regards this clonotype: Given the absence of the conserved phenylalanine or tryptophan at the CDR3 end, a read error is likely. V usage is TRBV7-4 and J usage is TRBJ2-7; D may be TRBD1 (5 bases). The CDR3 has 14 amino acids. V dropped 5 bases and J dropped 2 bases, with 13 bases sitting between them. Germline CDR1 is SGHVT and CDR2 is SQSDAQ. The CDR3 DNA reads TGTGCCAGCAGCCGTCATACAGGTCCCTACGAGCAGTACGGC. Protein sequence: CASSRHTGPYEQYG.

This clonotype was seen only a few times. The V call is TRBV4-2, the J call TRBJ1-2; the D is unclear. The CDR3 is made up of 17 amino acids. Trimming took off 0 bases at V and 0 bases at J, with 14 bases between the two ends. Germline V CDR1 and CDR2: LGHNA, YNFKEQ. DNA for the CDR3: TGTGCCAGCAGCCAAGAACTGGGAGATACAGCTAACTATGGCTACACCTTC. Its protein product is CASSQELGDTANYGYTF.

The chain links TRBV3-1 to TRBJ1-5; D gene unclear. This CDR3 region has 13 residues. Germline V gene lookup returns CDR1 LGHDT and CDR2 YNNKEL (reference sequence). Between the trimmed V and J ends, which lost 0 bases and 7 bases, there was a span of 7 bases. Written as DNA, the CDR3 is TGTGCCAGCAGCCAAGATCAAAAGCAGCCCCAGCATTTT. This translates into CASSQDQKQPQHF.

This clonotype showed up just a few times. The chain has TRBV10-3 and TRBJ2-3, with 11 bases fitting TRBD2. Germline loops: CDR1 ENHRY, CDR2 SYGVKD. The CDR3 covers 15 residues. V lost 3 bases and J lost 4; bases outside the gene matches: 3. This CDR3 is CAISDLAGGPDTQYF. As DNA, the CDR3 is TGTGCCATCAGTGATCTAGCGGGGGGCCCAGATACGCAGTATTTT.

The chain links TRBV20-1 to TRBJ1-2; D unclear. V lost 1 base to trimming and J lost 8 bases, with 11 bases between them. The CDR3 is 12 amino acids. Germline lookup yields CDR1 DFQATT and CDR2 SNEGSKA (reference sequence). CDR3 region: CSARGLQRGYTF. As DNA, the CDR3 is TGCAGTGCTAGAGGGTTGCAGAGAGGCTACACCTTC.

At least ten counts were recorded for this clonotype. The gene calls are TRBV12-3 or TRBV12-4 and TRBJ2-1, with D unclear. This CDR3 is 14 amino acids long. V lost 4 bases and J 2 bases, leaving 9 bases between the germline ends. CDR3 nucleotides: TGTGCCAGCAGTTCTGGGTCCCCCTACAATGAGCAGTTCTTC. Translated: CASSSGSPYNEQFF.